This T cell receptor beta chain came from a study of cytomegalovirus exposure and HLA in healthy donors (dated by TCRdb to about 2017). As for the study more broadly: According to an earlier analysis of 587 of the donors, about 179 million T cells yielded over 100 million unique TCR beta sequences and about 300 Gb of sequence data. In a later analysis, previously published TCR beta repertoires from roughly 710 donors were re-analyzed and high-resolution HLA genotyping was added so that TCR occurrence patterns could be studied. A later genetic analysis took genome-wide SNP genotypes for 398 of the 666 donors and used that subset as a discovery cohort. The later analysis used no new phenotypic data to find candidate immune exposures, relying instead on TCR beta sequences and their occurrence across donors. Class I and class II HLA loci were covered by the typing at four-digit resolution. An early release that covered around 590 HLA-typed donors contained about 300 gigabases of sequencing data and 85 million to 100 million unique TCR sequences. Among 300 to 450 genotyped donors of the cohort, an average of approximately 240,000 unique TCR beta nucleotide sequences were sequenced per donor, 15% to 20% of them non-productive. The study profiled the T cell repertoires of 500 to 800 subjects by immunosequencing and related them to cytomegalovirus serostatus. Donor age, sex, ethnicity and CMV serostatus were compiled together with the repertoire data. A separate validation cohort of about 110 different subjects was used in addition to the 666-subject first cohort. A handful of DR-DQ haplotypes were handled as single units for association and clustering because linkage in the cohort was strong. The number of donors typed differed by locus, with 629-630 for A, B, C, DRB1 and DQB1, roughly 520 for DQA1, 600 to 610 for DPA1, and some 440 for DPB1. The study aimed to test whether signatures of past pathogen exposure could be identified by cataloging public T cell receptors. To predict cytomegalovirus infection status, the study combined high-throughput TCR immunosequencing, statistical association of individual TCRs with disease status, and machine learning. All discovery cohort repertoires had been generated using a single sequencing platform. To decide whether each TCR beta V gene segment behaved as functional or pseudogenic, an earlier analysis of approximately 620 of the donors relied on high-throughput TCR beta sequencing. Among the roughly 410 genotyped donors, 81% belonged to the genetic ancestry cluster associated with self-reported Caucasian donors.

Note on this clone: There is no known antigen for this receptor. No per-base quality is available; no much larger clone lies one base away.

Taken from the germline V gene, the CDR1 and CDR2 loops are MDHEN and SYDVKM. V is pared back by 5 bases and J by 1 base, with 8 bases lying between the germline termini. The cysteine opens and the phenylalanine closes a CDR3 of 14 amino acids. Only CDR3 DNA remains: 42 bases, in frame from the first base. Summary of the overall study and its limitations: A few of the identified cytomegalovirus-associated TCR beta chains were confirmed in vitro to be specific for cytomegalovirus antigens. CMV serostatus was the only immune exposure information available for the cohort. A total of around 150 TCR beta chains were listed by the study as associated with cytomegalovirus. In a later analysis, most CMV-associated TCR beta chains were found to appear HLA-restricted, with HLA associations seemingly driven largely by CMV exposure. In a later analysis, TCR association rates were found to vary across HLA loci, with the most associated TCRs seen for DRB1 alleles and the fewest for HLA-C alleles. A further reported finding was that TCR beta sequences accurately predicted the HLA-A and HLA-B alleles for most subjects in the first cohort. Around 16 rarely observed V segments, including chromosome 9 orphons, were excluded from the earlier analysis of approximately 500 of the donors because counts were too low. The presence/absence analyses assumed that sequencing depth was roughly uniform across donors, and that assumption may not be true. This cohort had only TCR beta chains sequenced, and the lack of alpha or paired-chain data limited which features could be detected. A later analysis reported that several top co-occurrence clusters appeared linked to parvovirus B19, influenza, CMV and Epstein-Barr virus. A later analysis associated 17,000 or so TCR beta sequences with specific HLA alleles at a false discovery rate of 0.05. According to the authors, the approach could potentially be generalized to other disease states and immunological phenotypes. Because HLA typing was unavailable for some donors at each locus, only the typed subset was used in association tests. The sequencing pipeline was judged likely to have produced a cluster of highly shared sequence variants as a technical artifact. A later genetic analysis associated a missense DCLRE1C variant with V-gene and J-gene trimming of TCR beta chains, and an independent cohort replicated the association. While some public TCRs were present in many individuals, most TCR sequences turned up only very rarely across donors. In both the original and validation cohorts, the classifier was reported to diagnose cytomegalovirus status with high specificity and sensitivity. When HLA alleles, especially DR and DQ, strongly co-occurred, TCR associations were difficult to assign to individual alleles. In an earlier analysis of some 500 of the donors, most TCR beta V segments were observed in productive rearrangements about 87% or about 30% of the time, broadly matching IMGT annotations. Linkage disequilibrium might explain the correlated functional status among segregating V segments, but an unknown experimental factor could not be ruled out. Some IMGT-functional V segments, including TRBV6-2 and TRBV6-3, could not be distinguished by the 87-base-pair reads and were therefore excluded. According to a later genetic analysis, donors in an Asian-associated ancestry cluster had fewer N-insertions in productive TCRs than the approximately 650-donor mean. Compared with equally common non-associated chains, HLA-associated TCR beta chains in a later analysis were more clonally expanded and had lower generation probabilities.

The library was obtained by the immunoSEQ multiplex PCR assay. For the multiplex PCR, a mixture combining 60 forward primers for TCR Vbeta segments and 13 reverse primers for TCR Jbeta segments was used. The CDR3 region of rearranged TCR beta genes was amplified from genomic DNA with a multiplex PCR assay. The amplified TCR beta libraries were sequenced on the Illumina HiSeq System as 87-base-pair reads. For the original study's pipeline: In a later analysis, tens of millions of unique TCR beta chains were counted across the roughly 700 repertoires, and roughly 11 million of these chains were shared by at least two donors. Raw reads were error-corrected and collapsed into unique sequences with a nearest-neighbor algorithm that merged closely related sequences to remove PCR and sequencing errors. V, D and J gene segments were assigned by aligning CDR3 sequences to IMGT reference sequences. For a sequence to be retained, a match of at least six nucleotides was required to both a V gene segment and a J gene segment. Rearrangements were called productive when the CDR3 lacked stop codons and stayed in frame with V and J; all others were non-productive. Following IMGT convention, CDR3 was defined as the stretch from the second conserved V-encoded cysteine to the conserved J-encoded phenylalanine. The earlier analysis of more than 450 of the donors excluded sequences that lacked an unambiguous match to a single V gene segment. In an earlier analysis of around 590 of the donors, a V segment was called functional when productive rearrangements were above 56.7%, and segregating when the standard deviation between donors exceeded 5%. A statistical classification framework was developed to diagnose cytomegalovirus status using the catalog of TCR beta chain sequences. In a later analysis, V and J genes were assigned by comparing TCR nucleotide sequences against IMGT/GENE-DB human TR gene sequences. Using the TCRdist pipeline, a later analysis assigned CDR3 sequences along with most-parsimonious VDJ recombination scenarios. A later analysis defined each TCR beta chain by its CDR3 amino acid sequence plus V-gene family, and excluded reads lacking a unique V-gene family. In a later analysis, fewer than 650 highly shared, low-generation-probability nucleotide sequences were removed to address suspected cross-contamination and a sequencing artifact. In a later analysis, a clonal expansion index was calculated for each public chain from normalized within-repertoire ranks of inferred template counts. Generation probabilities in a later analysis came from a VDJ recombination model fitted to out-of-frame rearrangements, and those results were checked against IGoR. In a later analysis, TCR-TCR, TCR-HLA and TCR-CMV co-occurrence was scored with hypergeometric tests, and a repertoire-size bias correction was applied to TCR pairs. False discovery rates were estimated in a later analysis by permuting HLA or CMV assignments 20 times. A later analysis grouped co-occurring TCRs with DBSCAN, adding TCRdist sequence similarity when clustering within HLA-allele-positive subsets. Repertoires with fewer than 30,000 or more than 120,000 public chains were left out of co-occurrence clustering, as were five repertoires with anomalous nucleotide sharing. As stored in TCRdb, this immuneACCESS dataset retains in-frame rearrangements with V and J assigned. A fraction of the clones does not appear; measured against another copy, unresolved V genes explain less than half of the discrepancy, and the remainder lacks a known reason. D and trimming come from the DNA, and the V and J calls and clone size come from that table. The sample has around 100,000 clones on record, 65% to 90% of them singletons. The biggest ten clones account for around 4.2% of the sample.

In total, 666 healthy bone marrow donors made up the cohort. Cohort members were all nominally healthy when sampled, although unrecorded immune exposures were likely present. The donor tested CMV seropositive, placing the donor among the 250 to 350 seropositive members of the cohort. A peripheral blood sample was provided by each donor, and peripheral blood mononuclear cells were used for TCR beta sequencing. Genomic DNA extraction from the blood cell samples was performed with the Qiagen DNeasy Blood Extraction Kit. The rearranged segments are TRBV28 and TRBJ2-2; a weak D assignment points to TRBD1 (5 bases agree). The sequencing input was PBMCs. The sequence was collected from a woman aged 70-85 years in good health and CMV-seropositive. CDR3 region: CASSPGQNTGELFF. The DNA is TGTGCCAGCAGTCCCGGACAGAACACCGGGGAGCTGTTTTTT.